This T cell receptor (beta chain) was captured by sequencing in a study of CD8+CD57+ T cells in acquired aplastic anemia. The germline gives CDR1 WSHSY, CDR2 SAAADI. Trimming removed 7 bases from V and 6 bases from J; junction bases left unmatched: 4. The CDR3 totals 12 residues. This clonotype was observed at least ten times. TCR beta VDJ and CDR3 profiling used genomic DNA as template. TCRdb re-called the reads with MiXCR, one entry per CDR3 protein. The table shows about half a million distinct CDR3 sequences, with under 40% occurring only once. Sequenced patients had shown CD8+CD57+ cell expansion by flow cytometry.

The rearrangement joins TRBV10-2 to TRBJ2-7; TRBD1 matches 9 bases. The sequence was collected from a human donor with aplastic anemia. The sample consisted of sorted CD4+, CD8+, or CD8+CD57+ T cells (not recorded which) from PBMCs. The CDR3 sequence: CASTDRGGEQYF. The CDR3 nucleotides are TGCGCCAGCACGGACAGGGGAGGCGAGCAGTACTTC.